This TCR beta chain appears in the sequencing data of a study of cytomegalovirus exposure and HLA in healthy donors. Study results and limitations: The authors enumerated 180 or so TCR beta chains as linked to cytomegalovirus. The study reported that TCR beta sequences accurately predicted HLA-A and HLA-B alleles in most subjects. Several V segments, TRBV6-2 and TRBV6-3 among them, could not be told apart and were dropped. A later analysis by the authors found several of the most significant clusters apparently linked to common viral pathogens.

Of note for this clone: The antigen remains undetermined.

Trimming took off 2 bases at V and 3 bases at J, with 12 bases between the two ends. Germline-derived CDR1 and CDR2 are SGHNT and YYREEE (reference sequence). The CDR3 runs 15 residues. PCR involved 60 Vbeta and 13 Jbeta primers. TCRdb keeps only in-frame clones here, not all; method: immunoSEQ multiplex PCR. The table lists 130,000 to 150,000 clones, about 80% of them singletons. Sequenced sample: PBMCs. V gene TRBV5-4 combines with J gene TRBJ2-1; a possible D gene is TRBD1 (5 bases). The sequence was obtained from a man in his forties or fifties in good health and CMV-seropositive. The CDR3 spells CASSFLGPLYNEQFF. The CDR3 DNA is TGTGCCAGCAGCTTCCTGGGGCCCCTCTACAATGAGCAGTTCTTC.